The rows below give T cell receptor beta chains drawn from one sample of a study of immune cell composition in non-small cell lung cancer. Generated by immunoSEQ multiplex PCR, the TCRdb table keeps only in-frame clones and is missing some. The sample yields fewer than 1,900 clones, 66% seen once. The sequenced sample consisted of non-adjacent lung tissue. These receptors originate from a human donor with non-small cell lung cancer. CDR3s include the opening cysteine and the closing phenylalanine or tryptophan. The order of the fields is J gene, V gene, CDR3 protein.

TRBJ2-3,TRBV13,CASSLPGDNGVMDTQYF
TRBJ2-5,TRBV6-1,CASSEATSPQETQYF
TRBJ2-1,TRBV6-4,CASSSTGWKDEQFF
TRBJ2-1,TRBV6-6,CASSYDSQGSPEQFF
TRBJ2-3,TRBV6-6,CASSYTQGLGQYF
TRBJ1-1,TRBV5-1,CASVGNTEAFF
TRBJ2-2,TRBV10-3,CAIRSSGGFTGELFF
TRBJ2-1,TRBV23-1,CASSQWVTSGRYEQFF
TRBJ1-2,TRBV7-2,CASSRDINHGYTF
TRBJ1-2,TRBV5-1,CASSLERGSPYGYTF
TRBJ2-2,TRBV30,CAWSRTSRFTGELFF
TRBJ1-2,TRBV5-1,CASTFSDNNYGYTF
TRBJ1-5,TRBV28,CASSLPTDPRGHQPQHF
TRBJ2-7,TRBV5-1,CASSLETVAYEQYF
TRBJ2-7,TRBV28,CASRPAGAGYEQYF
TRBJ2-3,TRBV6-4,CATSISPAGGGTDTQYF
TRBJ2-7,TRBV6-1,CASSSKGEGLGEQYF
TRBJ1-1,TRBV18,CASSPGGQGVVEAFF
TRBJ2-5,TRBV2,CASSEWGGGSQETQYF
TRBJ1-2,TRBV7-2,CASTALRVDYGYTF
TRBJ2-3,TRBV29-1,CSVIVASDTQYF
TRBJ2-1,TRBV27,CASSLWRTGQLYNEQFF
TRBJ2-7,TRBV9,CASSVGGTAFYEQYF
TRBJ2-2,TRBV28,CASSPATGNTGELFF
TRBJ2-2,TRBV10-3,CAISEVAGNIGELFF
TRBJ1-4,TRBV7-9,CASSLTGYTNEKLFF
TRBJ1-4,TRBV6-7,CASSRTVRSEKLFF
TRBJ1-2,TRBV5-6,CASSLQDRASKYYGYTF
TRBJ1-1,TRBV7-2,CASSLVSRAGTEAFF
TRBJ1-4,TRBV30,CAGQGGSEKLFF
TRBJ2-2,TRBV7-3,CASSWSPGLAGAGSGELFF
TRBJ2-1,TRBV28,CASRDTLAGGPYNEQFF
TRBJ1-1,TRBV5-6,CATLPLGQITEAFF
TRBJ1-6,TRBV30,CAWRGQSNNSPLHF
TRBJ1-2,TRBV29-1,CSVGTGSDGYTF
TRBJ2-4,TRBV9,CASSVEPVGENIQYF
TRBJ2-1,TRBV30,CAWSGDRGYNEQFF
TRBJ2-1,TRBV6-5,CASSYSGPGGGEQFF
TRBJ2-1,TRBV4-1,CASSQGAGLGYNEQFF
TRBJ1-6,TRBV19,CASSAPGDRSPLHF
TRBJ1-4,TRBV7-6,CASGGGDNEKLFF
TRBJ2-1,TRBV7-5,CASSLGGGSYNEQFF
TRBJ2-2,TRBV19,CASSPREGGSGELFF
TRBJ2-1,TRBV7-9,CASSLIGISAYNEQFF
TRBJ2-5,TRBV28,CASSRGLGEQYF
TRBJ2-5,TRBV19,CASSNGLVAVQETQYF